What follows are 7 T cell receptor beta chains derived from one specimen sequenced in a study of OX40 agonist ivuxolimab in advanced cancers. Here immunoSEQ multiplex PCR was the method, and the copy in TCRdb shows in-frame clones only, minus some. The sample holds approximately 52,000 clones, over 80% seen once. The input for sequencing was CD4+ or CD8+ T cells sorted from blood, taken in a trial of the OX40 agonist ivuxolimab. All receptors derive from an adult with an advanced solid tumor such as melanoma, head and neck, liver or kidney cancer.

J is TRBJ1-2 and V is TRBV6-5, with 9 bases aligning to TRBD1. Germline assignment: CDR1 MNHEY and CDR2 SVGAGI. The CDR3 loop spans 15 amino acids. With V trimmed by 6 bases and J by 5 bases, 10 bases remained unmatched. In nucleotides, the CDR3 is TGTGCCAGCAGAGTACAGGGGGCTTCGGGGTATGGCTACACCTTC. Amino acid sequence: CASRVQGASGYGYTF.

This clone was observed once. This rearrangement joins TRBV6-1 to TRBJ2-1; 9 bases map to TRBD2. The germline CDR1 and CDR2 sequences are MNHNS and SASEGT. CDR3 length: 13 amino acids. After removal of 8 bases from V and 7 bases from J, the junction contained 6 bases not matched to a gene. The CDR3 protein is CASRLAGLNEQFF. CDR3 sequence (DNA): TGTGCCAGCCGCCTAGCGGGGCTTAATGAGCAGTTCTTC.

V usage is TRBV7-8 and J usage is TRBJ2-7, with D perhaps being TRBD1 or TRBD2 (5 bases each). Germline CDR1 is SGHVS and CDR2 is FQNEAQ. V gave up 2 bases and J gave up 6 bases, with 14 bases separating them. This CDR3 has 14 amino acids. This CDR3 is CASSLNGGQFEQYF. CDR3 bases: TGTGCCAGCAGCTTAAATGGGGGTCAGTTCGAGCAGTACTTC.

This chain uses TRBV19 with TRBJ1-3; D is possibly TRBD1 (5 bases). V was shortened by 3 bases and J by 4 bases, with 10 bases between the two germline ends. The CDR3 contains 14 residues. CDR1 and CDR2 (germline): LNHDA, SQIVND (reference sequence). The CDR3 DNA reads TGTGCCAGTAGTATCGAGGGGCGCGGAAACACCATATATTTT. Its translation is CASSIEGRGNTIYF.

The rearrangement joins TRBV28 to TRBJ2-5; D unresolved. Germline values: CDR1 MDHEN, CDR2 SYDVKM. Trimming pared 1 base from V and 3 bases from J, leaving 3 bases between. There are 12 residues in the CDR3. The CDR3 coding sequence is TGTGCCAGCAGTTTATCGAAAGAGACCCAGTACTTC. Protein sequence: CASSLSKETQYF.

The V and J genes are TRBV15 and TRBJ1-6, with 7 bases fitting TRBD1. This CDR3 comprises 18 residues. Germline values: CDR1 LNHNV, CDR2 YYDKDF (reference sequence). V gave up 3 bases and J gave up 0 bases; unmatched junction bases: 8. CDR3 loop: CATSSPGGRSSYNSPLHF. In DNA, the CDR3 is TGTGCCACCAGCAGCCCAGGGGGACGGAGCTCCTATAATTCACCCCTCCACTTT.

Points on this clone: At one of its ends the junction is not consistent with the germline gene, which may arise from a read error. The chain combines TRBV2 with TRBJ2-3; unclear D gene. CDR3 length equals 12 residues. The germline gives CDR1 SNHLY, CDR2 FYNNEI. The DNA of the CDR3 is TGTGCCAGCAGCTTCCTGGTAGATGCGCAGTATTTT. Its protein is CASSFLVDAQYF.